The clone carrying this T cell receptor (beta chain) was counted many times. As yet, its antigen is unknown. Regions amplified from RNA transcripts were the TCR beta CDR3 regions. During a first-round RT-PCR of the TCR CDR3, the HTBI primer set was used. TCRdb used MiXCR to reprocess the multiplex PCR reads, holding one entry per CDR3 protein. The profile shows under 550,000 distinct CDR3 sequences, about 20% of them singletons. Ophthalmopathy patients had moderate-to-severe active disease, CAS ≥3, NOSPECS ≥4, and disease duration under 3 months. The sample belongs to a study of T cells in Graves' hyperthyroidism and ophthalmopathy. Study-wide points: Ophthalmopathy, which appeared later, was predicted by the model a median about 5.9 months before onset. A model of 13 V-J pairs discriminated ophthalmopathy from stable hyperthyroidism. Most thyroid clonotypes expanded above 0.001 appeared in blood too.

With 5 bases removed from V and 5 bases from J, the gap between germline ends came to 12 bases. The germline V gene encodes CDR1 GTSNPN and CDR2 SVGIG (reference sequence). CDR3 length: 13 amino acids. The sequencing input was blood. The clonotype was recovered from a man in his forties with Graves' ophthalmopathy. The chain couples TRBV30 to TRBJ1-4; D is ambiguous. The CDR3 reads CAWAGIPNEKLFF. The CDR3 region has the DNA TGTGCCTGGGCCGGGATCCCGAATGAAAAACTGTTTTTT.